This T cell receptor beta chain was profiled in a study of cytomegalovirus exposure and HLA in healthy donors. PCR primers comprised 60 Vbeta and 13 Jbeta primers. Method: immunoSEQ multiplex PCR; TCRdb's copy keeps in-frame clones and lacks some. The sample table includes over 100,000 clones. Germline V gene data show CDR1 as WNHNN and CDR2 as SYGVQD (reference sequence). This CDR3 has 11 amino acids. V was pared by 6 bases and J by 4 bases, with 6 bases between. V gene TRBV10-1 combines with J gene TRBJ1-2, with D hard to call. The sequence was collected from a man aged 25-45 years in good health and CMV-seronegative. The specimen sequenced was PBMCs. The CDR3 here is CASRTLYGYTF. As DNA, the CDR3 is TGCGCCAGCAGGACACTCTATGGCTACACCTTC.